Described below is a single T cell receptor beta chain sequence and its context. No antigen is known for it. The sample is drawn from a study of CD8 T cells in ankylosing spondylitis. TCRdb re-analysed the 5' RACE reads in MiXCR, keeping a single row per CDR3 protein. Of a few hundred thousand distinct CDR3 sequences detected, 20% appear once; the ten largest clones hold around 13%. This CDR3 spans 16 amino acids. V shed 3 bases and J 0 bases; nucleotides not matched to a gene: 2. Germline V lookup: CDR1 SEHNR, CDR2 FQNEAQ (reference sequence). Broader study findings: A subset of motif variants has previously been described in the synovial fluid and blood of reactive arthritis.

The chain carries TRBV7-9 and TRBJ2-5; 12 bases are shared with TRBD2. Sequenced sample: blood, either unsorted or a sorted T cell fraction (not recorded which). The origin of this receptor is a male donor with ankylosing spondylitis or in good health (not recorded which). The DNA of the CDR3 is TGTGCCAGCAGCTTTGGACTAGCGGGGAACCAAGAGACCCAGTACTTC. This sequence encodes CASSFGLAGNQETQYF.